A single sample gave rise to the 20 T cell receptor beta chains below, sequenced in a study of control samples from healthy donors and cancer patients. The protocol was immunoSEQ multiplex PCR, while the TCRdb copy is restricted to in-frame clones and leaves out a portion. Among roughly 86,000 clones listed, 90% were seen once. The material sequenced was blood. These TCRs come from a woman aged 18-35 years in good health.

The chain links TRBV7-2 to TRBJ1-1; D gene unclear. This CDR3 has 13 amino acids. Looked up from germline, CDR1 is SGHTA and CDR2 is FQGNSA. Trimming shortened V by 5 bases and J by 1 base, and 8 bases separated the two germline ends. CDR3 sequence: CASSGTRNTEAFF. The CDR3 DNA reads TGTGCCAGCAGCGGAACAAGGAACACTGAAGCTTTCTTT.

This clone has a handful of counts. V gene TRBV3-1 (or the pseudogene TRBV3-2) combines with J gene TRBJ2-1; TRBD2 agrees at 10 bases. The CDR3 is 16 residues long. The V and J ends lost 6 bases and 7 bases, in that order; junction bases with no gene match: 12. Germline V gene sequence: CDR1 LGHDT, CDR2 YNNKEL (reference sequence). The CDR3 spells CASSRSLAGGLNEQFF. Here the CDR3 DNA reads TGTGCCAGCAGTCGATCCTTAGCGGGGGGTCTAAATGAGCAGTTCTTC.

V is TRBV4-1 and J is TRBJ2-7; D possibly matches TRBD1 or TRBD2 (5 bases each). Deletions cut 5 bases from V and 2 bases from J, with 13 bases between. In germline, CDR1 is MGHRA, CDR2 YSYEKL. The length of the CDR3 is 14 residues. The CDR3 loop is CASSGQGATYEQYF. The CDR3 coding sequence is TGCGCCAGCAGCGGTCAGGGAGCTACCTACGAGCAGTACTTC.

The gene calls are TRBV5-6 and TRBJ2-1; tentative D call: TRBD2 (5 bases). From germline, CDR1 is SGHDT and CDR2 YYEEEE. The CDR3 loop spans 13 amino acids. The ends were cut back, 3 bases at V and 3 bases at J, with 7 bases in the middle. The CDR3 region has the DNA TGTGCCAGCAGCTACGGGGACTACAATGAGCAGTTCTTC. It codes for CASSYGDYNEQFF.

The genes are TRBV27 and TRBJ2-7; TRBD2 matches at 12 bases. V shed 2 bases, J shed 2 bases, and the junction held 10 bases outside the gene matches. The CDR3 extends over 18 amino acids. The germline CDR1 and CDR2 sequences are MNHEY and SMNVEV (reference sequence). Here the CDR3 reads CASSLRLAGAPGTYEQYF. In nucleotides, the CDR3 is TGTGCCAGCAGTTTACGACTAGCGGGGGCCCCAGGTACCTACGAGCAGTACTTC.

This chain uses TRBV9 with TRBJ1-1, with D unclear. The CDR3 runs to 13 residues. The V gene's germline CDR1 is SGDLS and CDR2 YYNGEE. V lost 3 bases, J lost 0 bases, and 6 bases lay in between. The CDR3 protein is CASSARLNTEAFF. CDR3 sequence (DNA): TGTGCCAGCAGCGCCCGACTGAACACTGAAGCTTTCTTT. The variable domain in full, with the rest retrieved from reference TRBV9 and TRBJ1-1, is DSGVTQTPKHLITATGQRVTLRCSPRSGDLSVYWYQQSLDQGLQFLIQYYNGEERAKGNILERFSAQQFPDLHSELNLSSLELGDSALYFCASSARLNTEAFFGQGTRLTVV.

The V call is TRBV11-2, the J call TRBJ2-3; D is unresolved. With 1 base removed from V and 5 bases from J, the gap between germline ends came to 10 bases. CDR3 length equals 14 residues. Germline CDR1 reads SGHAT; CDR2 reads FQNNGV. The CDR3 loop is CASSLVGQGDTQYF. The CDR3 DNA follows: TGTGCCAGCAGCTTAGTAGGGCAAGGAGATACGCAGTATTTT.

This clone has a single count. The chain employs TRBV7-9 and TRBJ2-7; D uncertain. This CDR3 is built from 17 residues. Trimming cost V 5 bases and J 0 bases, with 20 bases left between them. Germline V gene sequence: CDR1 SEHNR, CDR2 FQNEAQ (reference sequence). The CDR3 sequence is CASSGTRGTESSYEQYF. CDR3 nucleotides: TGTGCCAGCAGCGGCACCCGTGGCACAGAGAGCTCCTACGAGCAGTACTTC.

Written as DNA, the CDR3 is TGTGCCAGCAGTGAATTCGGGACTAGCGGGGTAGAGACCCAGTACTTC. Translation gives CASSEFGTSGVETQYF. The J gene is TRBJ2-5, the V gene TRBV25-1; 13 nucleotides line up with TRBD2. With 1 base clipped from V and 4 bases from J, the junction kept 3 bases outside the gene matches. The CDR3 totals 16 residues. The germline V gene has CDR1 MGHDK and CDR2 SYGVNS.

The chain carries TRBV6-4 and TRBJ1-1; D is unresolved. V shed 4 bases and J shed 1 base, with 7 bases lying between them. This CDR3 contains 13 residues. Per germline, CDR1 MRHNA and CDR2 SNTAGT. The CDR3 coding sequence is TGTGCCAGCAGTGTGACCCCGAACACTGAAGCTTTCTTT. As protein: CASSVTPNTEAFF.

This chain uses TRBV6-2 or TRBV6-3 with TRBJ1-6; D is unclear. V was shortened by 0 bases and J by 7 bases, with 10 bases between the two germline ends. There are 15 residues in the CDR3. Germline V gene lookup returns CDR1 MNHEY and CDR2 SVGEGT. The CDR3 is CASSYSSAQNSPLHF. In DNA, the CDR3 is TGTGCCAGCAGTTACTCTTCGGCCCAGAATTCACCCCTCCACTTT.

V gene TRBV4-2 combines with J gene TRBJ1-3, with 8 bases aligning to TRBD1. Germline loops: CDR1 LGHNA, CDR2 YNFKEQ. V lost 2 bases to trimming and J lost 3 bases; unmatched junction nucleotides: 9. This CDR3 has 17 amino acids. The CDR3 is CASSQRPQGDGGNTIYF. The CDR3 DNA sequence: TGTGCCAGCAGCCAAAGGCCACAGGGGGATGGTGGAAACACCATATATTTT.

The CDR3 is CASSLVALYYGYTF. Written as DNA, the CDR3 is TGTGCCAGCAGCTTAGTTGCCCTGTACTATGGCTACACCTTC. The chain joins TRBV7-9 to TRBJ1-2; D is undetermined. The CDR3 length is 14 residues. Germline V CDR1 and CDR2: SEHNR, FQNEAQ (reference sequence). V was shortened by 1 base and J by 3 bases, with 9 bases between the two germline ends. The full variable domain, its missing parts supplied by reference TRBV7-9 and TRBJ1-2, is DTGVSQNPRHKITKRGQNVTFRCDPISEHNRLYWYRQTLGQGPEFLTYFQNEAQLEKSRLLSDRFSAERPKGSFSTLEIQRTEQGDSAMYLCASSLVALYYGYTFGSGTRLTVV.

This clone was seen once. The chain employs TRBV6-6 and TRBJ2-3, with 10 bases aligning to TRBD2. The CDR3 consists of 16 residues. Germline CDR1 MNHNY, CDR2 SVGAGI (reference sequence). The V gene end was trimmed by 4 bases and the J gene end by 6 bases; junction bases not matched to a gene: 10. In DNA form, the CDR3 reads TGTGCCAGCAGTTTGGGTACTAGCGGGGTAAGGGATACGCAGTATTTT. This gives the protein CASSLGTSGVRDTQYF.

The V and J genes are TRBV9 and TRBJ2-5, with 15 nucleotides matching TRBD2. The CDR3 loop spans 16 amino acids. The V segment lost 3 bases and the J segment 4 bases; nucleotides outside the gene matches: 4. CDR1 is SGDLS, CDR2 YYNGEE, per germline. The CDR3 DNA reads as TGTGCCAGCAGCGACGGACTAGCGGGGGGGCGAGAGACCCAGTACTTC. Its protein is CASSDGLAGGRETQYF.

This clone came up once. This chain uses TRBV21-1 with TRBJ1-5. TRBV21-1 is deemed a pseudogene. The CDR3 sequence is 17 residues long. Written as DNA, the CDR3 is TGTGCCAGCAGCCCCCCTGAGGGTCTGATACGAGATCAGCCCCAGCATTTT. The encoded protein is CASSPPEGLIRDQPQHF.

The chain employs TRBV29-1 and TRBJ2-3; D perhaps matches TRBD2 (5 bases). CDR3 length: 13 amino acids. Between the trimmed V and J ends, which lost 2 bases and 1 base, there was a span of 7 bases. Germline CDR1 is SQVTM and CDR2 is ANQGSEA. The CDR3 region is CSVEWRGTDTQYF. The CDR3 region has the DNA TGCAGCGTTGAATGGCGGGGCACAGATACGCAGTATTTT.

V gene TRBV25-1 combines with J gene TRBJ1-2, with D possibly matching TRBD1 (5 bases). This CDR3 has 14 amino acids. The V gene lost 5 bases and the J gene lost 7 bases, with 17 bases spanning the gap. CDR1 and CDR2 from the germline V gene are MGHDK and SYGVNS. CDR3 DNA: TGTGCCAGCAGTACAGGCGGAGGCGGGGGTGGCTACACCTTC. Protein sequence: CASSTGGGGGGYTF.

The CDR3 region is CASSYSNGQPQHF. The CDR3 DNA is TGTGCCAGCAGTTACTCGAACGGTCAGCCCCAGCATTTT. This chain joins TRBV6-5 and TRBJ1-5; no firm D call. The CDR3 covers 13 residues. CDR1 MNHEY and CDR2 SVGAGI come from the germline V gene. With 0 bases removed from V and 6 bases from J, the gap between germline ends came to 6 bases.

The chain joins TRBV10-3 to TRBJ1-1; TRBD1 might be the D (5 bases). The germline V and J ends were trimmed by 4 bases and 0 bases, with 12 bases remaining between them. The CDR3 spans 15 residues. Germline-derived CDR1 and CDR2 are ENHRY and SYGVKD. This CDR3 is CAISASTVMNTEAFF. The CDR3, as DNA: TGTGCCATCAGTGCGTCGACAGTTATGAACACTGAAGCTTTCTTT.